This T cell receptor (beta chain) was observed in a study of post-analysis software for immune sequencing data. Points from the study as a whole: Clustering by F measure revealed strong co-clustering among samples prepared together in one batch. The study found TRBV5-6, TRBV5-1 and TRBV20-1 among several TRBV segments more frequent in patients than controls.

Presence of unique molecular identifiers characterized the TCR beta cDNA libraries. TCRdb reprocessed the PCR reads with MiXCR, giving one entry per CDR3 protein. The sample gives approximately 770,000 distinct CDR3 sequences, 46% of which show up once; 4% to 5% is in the top ten. With respect to this clonotype: Its specificity is unknown.

The CDR3 length is 15 residues. CDR1 and CDR2 (germline): LNHNV, YYDKDF (reference sequence). The ends were cut back, 0 bases at V and 6 bases at J, with 12 bases in the middle. The chain joins TRBV15 to TRBJ2-1, with D perhaps TRBD2 (5 bases). Sequenced material: blood. The receptor was derived from a girl aged 5 to 17 with multiple sclerosis. For the CDR3, the DNA is TGTGCCACCAGCAGAGATCCGTCTAGCTTCAATGAGCAGTTCTTC. Its translation is CATSRDPSSFNEQFF.